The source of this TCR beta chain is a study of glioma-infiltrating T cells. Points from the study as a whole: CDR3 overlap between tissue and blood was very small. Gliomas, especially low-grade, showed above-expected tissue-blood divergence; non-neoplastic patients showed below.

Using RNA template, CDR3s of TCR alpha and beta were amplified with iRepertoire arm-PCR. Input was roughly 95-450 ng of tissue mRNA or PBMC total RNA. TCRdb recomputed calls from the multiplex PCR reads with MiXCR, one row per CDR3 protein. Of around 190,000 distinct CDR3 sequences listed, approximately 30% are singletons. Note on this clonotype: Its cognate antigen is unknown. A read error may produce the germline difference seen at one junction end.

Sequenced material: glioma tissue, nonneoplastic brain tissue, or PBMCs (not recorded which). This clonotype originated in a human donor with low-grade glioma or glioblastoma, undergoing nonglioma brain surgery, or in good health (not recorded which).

CDR3 in DNA: TGCGCCAGCAGCCCGATGACAGATAACACTGAAGCTTTCTTT. Encoded protein: CASSPMTDNTEAFF. This chain connects TRBV3-1 to TRBJ1-1; tentatively, D is TRBD1 (5 bases). The CDR3 sequence is 14 residues long. Per germline, CDR1 LGHDT and CDR2 YNNKEL (reference sequence).